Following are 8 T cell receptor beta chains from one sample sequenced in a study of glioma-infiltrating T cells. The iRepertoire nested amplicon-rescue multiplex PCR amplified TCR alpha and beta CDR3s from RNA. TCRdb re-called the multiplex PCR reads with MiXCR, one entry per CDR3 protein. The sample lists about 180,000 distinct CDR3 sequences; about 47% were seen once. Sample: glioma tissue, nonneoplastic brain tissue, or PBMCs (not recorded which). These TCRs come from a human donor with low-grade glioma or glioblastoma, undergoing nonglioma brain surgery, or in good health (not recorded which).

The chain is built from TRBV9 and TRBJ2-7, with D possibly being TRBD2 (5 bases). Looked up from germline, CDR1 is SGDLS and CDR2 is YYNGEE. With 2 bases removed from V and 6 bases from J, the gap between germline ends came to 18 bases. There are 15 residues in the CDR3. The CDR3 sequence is CASSVGGATSSEQYF. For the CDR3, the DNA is TGTGCCAGCAGCGTTGGAGGTGCCACTAGTTCCGAGCAGTACTTC.

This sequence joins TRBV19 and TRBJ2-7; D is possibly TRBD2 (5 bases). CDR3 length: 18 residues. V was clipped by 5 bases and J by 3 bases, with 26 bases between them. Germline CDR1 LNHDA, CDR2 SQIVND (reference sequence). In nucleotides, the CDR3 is TGTGCCAGTAGTTTCTCTGGTGTGGGGAGTCATAACCTCTACGAGCAGTACTTC. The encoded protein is CASSFSGVGSHNLYEQYF.

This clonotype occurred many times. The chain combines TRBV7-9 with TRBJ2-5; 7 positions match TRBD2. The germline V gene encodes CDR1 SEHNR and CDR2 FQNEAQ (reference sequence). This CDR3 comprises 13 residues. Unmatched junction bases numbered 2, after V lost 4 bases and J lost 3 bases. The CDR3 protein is CASSSGGKETQYF. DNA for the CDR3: TGTGCCAGCAGCTCGGGGGGAAAAGAGACCCAGTACTTC.

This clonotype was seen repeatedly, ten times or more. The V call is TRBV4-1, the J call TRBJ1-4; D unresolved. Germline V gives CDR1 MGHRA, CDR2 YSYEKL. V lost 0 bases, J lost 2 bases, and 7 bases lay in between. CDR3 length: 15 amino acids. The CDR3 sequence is CASSQDVGTNEKLFF. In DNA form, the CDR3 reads TGCGCCAGCAGCCAAGATGTCGGGACTAATGAAAAACTGTTTTTT.

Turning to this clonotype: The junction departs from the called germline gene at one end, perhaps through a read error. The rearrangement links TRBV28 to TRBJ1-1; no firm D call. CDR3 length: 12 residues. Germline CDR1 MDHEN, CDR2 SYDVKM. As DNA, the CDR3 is TGTGCCAGAAGTCCCCTGGGCACTGAAGCTCTCTTT. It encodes CARSPLGTEALF. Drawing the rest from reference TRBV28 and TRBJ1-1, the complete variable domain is DVKVTQSSRYLVKRTGEKVFLECVQDMDHENMFWYRQDPGLGLRLIYFSYDVKMKEKGDIPEGYSVSREKKERFSLILESASTNQTSMYLCARSPLGTEALFGQGTRLTVV.

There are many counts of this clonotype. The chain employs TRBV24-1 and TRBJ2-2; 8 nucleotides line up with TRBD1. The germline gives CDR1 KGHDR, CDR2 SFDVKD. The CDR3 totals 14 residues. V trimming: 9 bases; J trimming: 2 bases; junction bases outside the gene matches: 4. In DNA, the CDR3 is TGTGCCACCGGACAGGGTGGAAACACCGGGGAGCTGTTTTTT. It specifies CATGQGGNTGELFF.

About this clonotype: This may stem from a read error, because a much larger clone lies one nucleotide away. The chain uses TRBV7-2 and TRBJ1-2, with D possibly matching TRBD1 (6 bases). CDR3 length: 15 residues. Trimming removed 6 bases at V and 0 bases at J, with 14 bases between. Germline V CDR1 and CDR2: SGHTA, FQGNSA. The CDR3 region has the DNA TGTGCCAGCAGACATCACAGGGAAGCTAACTATGGCTACACCTTC. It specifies CASRHHREANYGYTF.

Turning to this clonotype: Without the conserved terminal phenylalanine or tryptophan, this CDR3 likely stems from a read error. CDR3 loop: CATQDRRRSGANVLTL. The CDR3 region has the DNA TGTGCCACCCAGGACAGGCGTCGCTCTGGGGCCAACGTCCTGACTTTG. This chain links TRBV19 with TRBJ2-6, with 7 positions matching TRBD1. V trimming: 10 bases; J trimming: 0 bases; junction bases outside the gene matches: 9. In germline, CDR1 is LNHDA, CDR2 SQIVND (reference sequence). CDR3 length equals 16 residues.